This TCR beta chain was sequenced in a study of blood T cell repertoires in COVID-19. V shed 4 bases and J shed 3 bases, with 16 bases lying between them. This CDR3 is 15 amino acids long. CDR1 is MGHRA and CDR2 is YSYEKL in the germline V gene. Study processing details: Quantification of nucleated cells was approximated via reference gene primer amplification. The assay was immunoSEQ multiplex PCR, and TCRdb's table has in-frame clones only and misses some. V and J calls and clone size are as listed in that table; D and trimming were resolved from the DNA. The sample includes more than 95,000 clones, roughly 83% seen only once; the top ten take 37%.

This clonotype was obtained from a man aged 40-49 years with active or convalescent COVID-19. The chain uses TRBV4-1 and TRBJ2-7; D unclear. The specimen was peripheral blood. This CDR3 is CASSLLPISDYEQYF. The CDR3 DNA reads as TGCGCCAGCAGCCTACTCCCGATCTCCGACTACGAGCAGTACTTC.